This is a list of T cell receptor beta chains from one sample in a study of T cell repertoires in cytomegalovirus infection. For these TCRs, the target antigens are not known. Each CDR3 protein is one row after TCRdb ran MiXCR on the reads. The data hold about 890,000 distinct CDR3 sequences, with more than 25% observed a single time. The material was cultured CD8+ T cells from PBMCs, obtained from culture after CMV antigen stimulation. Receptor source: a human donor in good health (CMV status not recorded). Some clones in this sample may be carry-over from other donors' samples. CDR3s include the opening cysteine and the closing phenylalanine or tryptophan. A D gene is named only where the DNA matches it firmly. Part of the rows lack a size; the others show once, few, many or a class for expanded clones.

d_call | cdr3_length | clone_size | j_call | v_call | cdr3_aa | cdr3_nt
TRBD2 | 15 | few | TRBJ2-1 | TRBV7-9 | CASSPQRGEVDEQFF | TGTGCCAGCAGCCCACAGCGGGGGGAAGTCGATGAGCAGTTCTTC
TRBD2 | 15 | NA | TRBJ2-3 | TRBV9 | CASSPASGGTDTQYF | TGTGCCAGCAGCCCCGCTAGCGGGGGCACAGATACGCAGTATTTT
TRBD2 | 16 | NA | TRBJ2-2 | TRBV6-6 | CASSQFRGGDTGELFF | TGTGCCAGCAGCCAATTTCGGGGGGGTGATACCGGGGAGCTGTTTTTT
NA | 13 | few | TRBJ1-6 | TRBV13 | CASSTGLGSPLHF | TGTGCCAGCAGCACGGGACTTGGTTCACCCCTCCACTTT
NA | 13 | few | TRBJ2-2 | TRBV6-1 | CASTATATGELFF | TGTGCCAGCACCGCGACAGCCACCGGGGAGCTGTTTTTT
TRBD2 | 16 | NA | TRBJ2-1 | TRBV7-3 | CASSLSASGVNNEQFF | TGTGCCAGCAGCTTATCGGCTAGCGGGGTAAACAATGAGCAGTTCTTC
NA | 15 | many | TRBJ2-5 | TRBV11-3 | CASSLNGDPQETQYF | TGTGCCAGCAGCTTAAACGGGGACCCCCAAGAGACCCAGTACTTC
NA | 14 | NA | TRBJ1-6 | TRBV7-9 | CAGRGTAENSLLHF | TGTGCCGGCCGGGGGACCGCGGAGAATTCACTCCTCCACTTT
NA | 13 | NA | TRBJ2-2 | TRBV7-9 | CASSSTPTGELFF | TGTGCCAGCAGTTCGACCCCTACCGGGGAGCTGTTTTTT
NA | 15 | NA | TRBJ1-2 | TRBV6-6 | CASSYRFGDGVGYTF | TGTGCCAGCAGTTACCGCTTCGGAGATGGAGTGGGCTACACCTTC
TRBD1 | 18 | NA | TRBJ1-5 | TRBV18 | CASSPTLLDRYSNQPQHF | TGTGCCAGCTCACCAACCCTCTTGGACAGGTATAGCAATCAGCCCCAGCATTTT
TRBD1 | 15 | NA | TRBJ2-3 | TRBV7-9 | CASRPDRGPGDTQYF | TGTGCCAGCAGACCGGACAGGGGGCCGGGGGATACGCAGTATTTT
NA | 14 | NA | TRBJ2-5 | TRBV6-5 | CASSTPRVQETQYF | TGTGCCAGCAGTACCCCGCGGGTCCAAGAGACCCAGTACTTC
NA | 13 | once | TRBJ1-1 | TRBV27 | CASSLSRPNEAFF | TGTGCCAGCAGTTTATCGCGCCCGAATGAAGCTTTCTTT
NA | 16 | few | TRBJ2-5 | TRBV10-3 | CAISESKGRMRETQYF | TGTGCCATCAGTGAGTCCAAGGGACGGATGAGGGAGACCCAGTACTTC
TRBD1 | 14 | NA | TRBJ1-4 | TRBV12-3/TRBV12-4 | CASSSGQGWEKLFF | TGTGCCAGCAGTTCGGGACAGGGGTGGGAAAAACTGTTTTTT
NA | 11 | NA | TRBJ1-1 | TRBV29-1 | CSVPGNTEAFF | TGCAGCGTTCCGGGGAACACTGAAGCTTTCTTT
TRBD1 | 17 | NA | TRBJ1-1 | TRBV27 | CASSLLPGQGIRTEAFF | TGTGCCAGCAGTTTATTACCGGGACAGGGAATACGCACTGAAGCTTTCTTT
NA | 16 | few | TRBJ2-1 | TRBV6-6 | CASSYSMRLDYNEQFF | TGTGCCAGCAGTTACTCGATGCGGCTAGACTACAATGAGCAGTTCTTC
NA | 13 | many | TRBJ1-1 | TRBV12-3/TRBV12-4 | CASSLMSYTEAFF | TGTGCCAGCAGTTTAATGAGCTACACTGAAGCTTTCTTT
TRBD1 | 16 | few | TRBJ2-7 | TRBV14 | CASSQDRDRAVHEQYF | TGTGCCAGCAGCCAAGACCGGGACAGGGCGGTCCACGAGCAGTACTTC
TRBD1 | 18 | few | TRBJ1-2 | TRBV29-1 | CSVERMKWDSPSNYGYTF | TGCAGCGTTGAACGGATGAAATGGGACAGCCCTTCTAACTATGGCTACACCTTC
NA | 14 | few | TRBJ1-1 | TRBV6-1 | CASSTRGTSTEAFF | TGTGCCAGCAGCACCCGAGGGACATCCACTGAAGCTTTCTTT
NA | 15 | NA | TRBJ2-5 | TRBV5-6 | CASSATGTPQETQYF | TGTGCCAGCAGCGCCACAGGGACACCTCAAGAGACCCAGTACTTC
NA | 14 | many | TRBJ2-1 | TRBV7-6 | CASSRSGVYNEQFF | TGTGCCAGCAGTCGCTCGGGGGTATACAATGAGCAGTTCTTC
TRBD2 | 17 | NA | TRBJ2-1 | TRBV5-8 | CASSLVPSGYPYNEQFF | TGTGCCAGCAGCTTGGTCCCTAGCGGGTACCCATACAATGAGCAGTTCTTC
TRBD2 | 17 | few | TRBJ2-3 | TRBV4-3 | CASSQDPGGGSTDTQYF | TGCGCCAGCAGCCAAGATCCGGGGGGGGGCAGCACAGATACGCAGTATTTT
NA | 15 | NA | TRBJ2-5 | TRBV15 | CATSRGGPLGETQYF | TGTGCCACCAGCAGAGGAGGCCCTCTCGGCGAGACCCAGTACTTC
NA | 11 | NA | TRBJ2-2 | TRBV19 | CTSSMGRVLFF | TGTACCAGTAGTATGGGCAGAGTGCTGTTTTTT
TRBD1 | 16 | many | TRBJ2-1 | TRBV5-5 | CASSFRDRSAYNEQFF | TGTGCCAGCAGCTTTAGGGACAGGTCCGCCTACAATGAGCAGTTCTTC
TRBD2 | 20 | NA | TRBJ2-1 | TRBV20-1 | CSARDRETSGGWSSYNEQFF | TGCAGTGCTAGAGATAGGGAGACTAGCGGGGGATGGAGCTCCTACAATGAGCAGTTCTTC
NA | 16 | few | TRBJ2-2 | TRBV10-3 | CAISEPSFANTGELFF | TGTGCCATCAGTGAGCCATCTTTCGCGAACACCGGGGAGCTGTTTTTT